This T cell receptor (beta chain) emerged from a study of blood T cells in healthy people across ages. Study context: Template switching caught about one barcoded beta molecule for each two T cells.

Using a J-beta primer mix together with a sample-barcoded 5' primer, a second PCR was run for 7 to 11 cycles. TCRdb analysed the 5' RACE reads with MiXCR anew, one entry per CDR3 protein. The sample has about 1,600,000 distinct CDR3 sequences, roughly 45% seen once. This clonotype turned up a few times. This CDR3 is built from 11 residues. The ends were cut back, 6 bases at V and 8 bases at J, with 10 bases in the middle. Germline lookup yields CDR1 LGHDT and CDR2 YNNKEL (reference sequence). The chain has TRBV3-1 and TRBJ1-2; TRBD1 is a possible D gene (6 bases). The sequencing input was blood. The TCR originated in a woman under 30 in good health. DNA of the CDR3: TGTGCCAGCAGGGGACACGGAGGCTACACCTTC. This translates into CASRGHGGYTF.